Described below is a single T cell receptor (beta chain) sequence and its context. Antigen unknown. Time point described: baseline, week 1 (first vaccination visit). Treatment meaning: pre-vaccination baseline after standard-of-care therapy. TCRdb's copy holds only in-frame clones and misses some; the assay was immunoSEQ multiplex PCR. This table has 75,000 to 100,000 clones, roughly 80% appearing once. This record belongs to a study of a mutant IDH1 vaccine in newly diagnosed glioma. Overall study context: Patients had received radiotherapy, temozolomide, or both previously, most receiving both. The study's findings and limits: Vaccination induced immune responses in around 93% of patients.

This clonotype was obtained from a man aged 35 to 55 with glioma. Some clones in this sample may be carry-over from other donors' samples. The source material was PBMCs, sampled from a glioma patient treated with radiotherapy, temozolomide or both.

CDR3 bases: TGCGCCAGCAGTGGAGGGCTAGCGGTACAAGAGACCCAGTACTTC. Amino acid sequence: CASSGGLAVQETQYF. The chain employs TRBV10-1 and TRBJ2-5, with TRBD2 identical over 7 bases. Germline V CDR1 and CDR2: WNHNN, SYGVQD (reference sequence). This CDR3 comprises 15 residues. V lost 4 bases and J lost 2; bases outside the gene matches: 7.